Sequencing of this T cell receptor (beta chain) was carried out in a study of pediatric ulcerative colitis. After removal of 5 bases from V and 3 bases from J, the junction contained 7 bases not matched to a gene. Germline V gives CDR1 SGHTA, CDR2 FQGNSA. The CDR3 is 17 residues long. Regarding the study as a whole: A couple of patients' blood samples yielded substantially fewer templates.

Details on this clone: The antigen is undetermined.

The method was immunoSEQ multiplex PCR; TCRdb's version includes in-frame clones alone and lacks a portion of them. Here the sample spans tens of thousands of clones, around four fifths being singletons. During colonoscopy, one to two rectal pinch biopsies were collected. The diagnostic colonoscopy in ulcerative colitis patients preceded any immunosuppressive treatment. Sequencing was performed on gut tissue. The source is a boy aged 5-17 years with moderate ulcerative colitis. The chain has TRBV7-2 and TRBJ2-3; 14 nucleotides match TRBD2. CDR3 in amino acids: CASSPRLAGGVTDTQYF. CDR3 DNA sequence: TGTGCCAGCAGCCCTCGACTAGCGGGGGGGGTTACAGATACGCAGTATTTT.